The T cell receptor (beta chain) under discussion was sequenced for a study of blood T cell repertoires in COVID-19. The CDR3 runs to 15 residues. Per the germline V gene, CDR1 is SGHAT and CDR2 is FQNNGV. Trimming took 1 base from V and 0 from J; bases not matched to a gene: 3. Generated by immunoSEQ multiplex PCR, the TCRdb table keeps only in-frame clones and is missing some. The table shows about 71,000 clones, with approximately 80% occurring only once. The clonotype comes from a man under 40 with COVID-19, enrolled during active disease. The V and J genes are TRBV11-2 and TRBJ2-7, with TRBD2 matching over 7 bases. Material for sequencing was peripheral blood. The CDR3 reads CASSLGLAVSYEQYF. The CDR3 DNA reads TGTGCCAGCAGCTTAGGTCTAGCGGTCTCCTACGAGCAGTACTTC.